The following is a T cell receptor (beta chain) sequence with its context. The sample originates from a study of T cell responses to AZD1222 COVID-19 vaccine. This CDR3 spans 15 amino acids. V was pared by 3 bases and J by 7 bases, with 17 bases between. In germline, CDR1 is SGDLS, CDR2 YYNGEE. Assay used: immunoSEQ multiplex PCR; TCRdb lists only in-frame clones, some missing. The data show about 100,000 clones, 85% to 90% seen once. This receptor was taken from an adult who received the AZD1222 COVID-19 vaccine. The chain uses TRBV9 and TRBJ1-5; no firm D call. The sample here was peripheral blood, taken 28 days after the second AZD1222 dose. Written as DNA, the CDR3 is TGTGCCAGCAGCGCGCCGGGATTTCTCAACCAGCCCCAGCATTTT. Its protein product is CASSAPGFLNQPQHF. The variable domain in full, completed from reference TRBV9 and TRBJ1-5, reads DSGVTQTPKHLITATGQRVTLRCSPRSGDLSVYWYQQSLDQGLQFLIQYYNGEERAKGNILERFSAQQFPDLHSELNLSSLELGDSALYFCASSAPGFLNQPQHFGDGTRLSIL.